This entry concerns a single T cell receptor beta chain. The data originate from a study of blood T cell repertoires in COVID-19. Study-level information: Sites in the United States, Italy and Spain provided acute and convalescent COVID-19 samples. T cells, B-cell-depleted T cells, or PBMCs provided the cDNA or gDNA that served as material.

Germline CDR1 is MNHEY and CDR2 is SVGAGI. The CDR3 covers 13 residues. The germline V and J ends were trimmed by 0 bases and 5 bases, with 5 bases remaining between them. The data were produced by immunoSEQ multiplex PCR, yet TCRdb's version contains in-frame clones alone and is incomplete. The table lists some 30,000 clones, more than 75% of them singletons. The gene calls are TRBV6-5 and TRBJ1-5, with D hard to call. The sample comprised peripheral blood. The TCR comes from a human donor in a cohort sampled during active COVID-19. As DNA, the CDR3 is TGTGCCAGCAGTTACTCGAGAGATCAGCCCCAGCATTTT. Translation gives CASSYSRDQPQHF.